The TCR beta chain described here comes from a study of blood T cell repertoires in COVID-19. Across the whole study: Some COVID-19 samples were acute and others convalescent; all came from the United States, Italy and Spain.

CDR3 size: 15 residues. Trimming shortened V by 3 bases and J by 1 base, and 12 bases separated the two germline ends. Germline V gives CDR1 KGHSH, CDR2 LQKENI. Original handling: Researchers report that nucleated cell counts were estimated from reference gene primer amplification. Sequencing was performed with immunoSEQ multiplex PCR; in TCRdb, only in-frame clones are kept and a portion is missing. V, J and clone size derive from that table, while D and trimming were established from the DNA sequence. The sample consists of 130,000 or so clones, roughly 84% of them appearing once. Sequencing input: peripheral blood. The clonotype comes from a man between 60 and 70 years old with acute or convalescent COVID-19. The V gene is TRBV18, the J gene TRBJ1-2; a possible D gene is TRBD1 (6 bases). CDR3 protein: CASSPLQGFNYGYTF. The DNA of the CDR3 is TGTGCCAGCTCACCCCTACAGGGCTTTAACTATGGCTACACCTTC.